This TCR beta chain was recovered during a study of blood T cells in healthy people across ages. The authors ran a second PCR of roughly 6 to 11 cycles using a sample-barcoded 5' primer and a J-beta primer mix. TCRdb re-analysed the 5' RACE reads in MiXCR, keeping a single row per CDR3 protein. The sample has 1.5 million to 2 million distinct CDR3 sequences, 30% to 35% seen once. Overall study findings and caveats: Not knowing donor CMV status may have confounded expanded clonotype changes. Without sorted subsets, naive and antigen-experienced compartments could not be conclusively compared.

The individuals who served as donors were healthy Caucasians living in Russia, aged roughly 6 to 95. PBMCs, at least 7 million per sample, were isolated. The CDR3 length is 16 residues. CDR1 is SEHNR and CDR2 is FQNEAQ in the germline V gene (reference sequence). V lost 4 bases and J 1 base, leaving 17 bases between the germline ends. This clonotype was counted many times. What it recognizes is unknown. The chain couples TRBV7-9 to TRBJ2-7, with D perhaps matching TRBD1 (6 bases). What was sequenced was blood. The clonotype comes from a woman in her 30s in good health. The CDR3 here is CASSSREGERSYEQYF. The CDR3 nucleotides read TGTGCCAGCAGCTCTCGTGAGGGGGAGCGATCCTACGAGCAGTACTTC.